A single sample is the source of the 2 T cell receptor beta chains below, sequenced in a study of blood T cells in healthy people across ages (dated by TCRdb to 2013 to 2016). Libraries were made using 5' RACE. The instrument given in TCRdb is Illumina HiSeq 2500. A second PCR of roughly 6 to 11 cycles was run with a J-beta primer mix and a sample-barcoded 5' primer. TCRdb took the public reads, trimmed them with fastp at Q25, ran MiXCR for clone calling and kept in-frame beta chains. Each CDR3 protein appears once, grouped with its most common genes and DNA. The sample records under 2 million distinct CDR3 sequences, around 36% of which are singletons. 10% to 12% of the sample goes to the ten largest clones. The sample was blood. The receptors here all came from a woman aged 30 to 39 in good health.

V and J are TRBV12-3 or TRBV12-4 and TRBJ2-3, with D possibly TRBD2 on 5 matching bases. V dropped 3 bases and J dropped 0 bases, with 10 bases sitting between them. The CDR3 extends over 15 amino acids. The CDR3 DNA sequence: TGTGCCAGCAGTTTCTTCCCGGGGAGCACAGATACGCAGTATTTT. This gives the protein CASSFFPGSTDTQYF.

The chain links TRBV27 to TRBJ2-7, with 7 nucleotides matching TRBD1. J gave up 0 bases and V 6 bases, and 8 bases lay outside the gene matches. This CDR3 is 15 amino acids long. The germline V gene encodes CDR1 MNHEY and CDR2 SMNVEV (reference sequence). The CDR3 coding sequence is TGTGCCAGCAGCCACGATCACAGGGGCTCCTACGAGCAGTACTTC. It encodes CASSHDHRGSYEQYF.